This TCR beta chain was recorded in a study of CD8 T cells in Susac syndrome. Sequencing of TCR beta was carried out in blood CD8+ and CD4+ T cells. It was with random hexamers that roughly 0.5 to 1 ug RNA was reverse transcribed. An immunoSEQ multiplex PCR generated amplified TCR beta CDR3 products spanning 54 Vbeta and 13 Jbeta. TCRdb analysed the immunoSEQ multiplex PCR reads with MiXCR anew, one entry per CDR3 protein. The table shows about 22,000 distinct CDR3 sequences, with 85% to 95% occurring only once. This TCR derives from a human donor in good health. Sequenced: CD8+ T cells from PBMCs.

The CDR3 spells CASSPTFRGNEKLFF. The CDR3 nucleotides read TGCGCCAGCAGTCCTACATTTAGGGGAAATGAAAAACTGTTTTTT. The rearrangement links TRBV10-2 to TRBJ1-4; D is possibly TRBD1 (5 bases). The V and J ends lost 5 bases and 5 bases respectively, with 15 bases between them. CDR3 length equals 15 residues. Per the germline V gene, CDR1 is WSHSY and CDR2 is SAAADI.